The present entry profiles one T cell receptor beta chain with its context. The antigen remains undetermined. The data were taken from a study of Ad26.COV2.S vaccination and SARS-CoV-2 variants. Overall study context: Intramuscular Ad26.COV2.S at 5x10^10 or 1x10^11 viral particles. Study findings and constraints: Possibly, TCR breadth and depth analyses underestimated total T cell responses. After vaccination, substantial breadth of spike-specific CD8+ and CD4+ responses was reported.

Treatment in this sample: approximately 18 received Ad26.COV2.S at low or high dose, single or two shots; roughly 5 received placebo; per-sample allocation not given. The investigators took samples on day 63 after the first vaccine or placebo injection. Built on an Ad26 vector, the vaccine expressed Wuhan-strain SARS-CoV-2 spike. CDR1 and CDR2 from the germline V gene are LNHNV and YYDKDF (reference sequence). Between the trimmed V and J ends, which lost 0 bases and 2 bases, there was a span of 7 bases. The CDR3 is 15 amino acids. Profiled with immunoSEQ multiplex PCR; TCRdb holds only in-frame clones, not every one. Here the sample spans around 300,000 clones, around 89% being singletons.

This TCR was recovered from a person between 18 and 59 years old who received the Ad26.COV2.S COVID-19 vaccine or a placebo. The chain recombines TRBV15 with TRBJ2-2, with no clear D. Source: peripheral blood, taken in a trial of Ad26.COV2.S vaccine versus placebo. Written as DNA, the CDR3 is TGTGCCACCAGCAGAGATAGGTTTAACACCGGGGAGCTGTTTTTT. This codes for CATSRDRFNTGELFF. The full variable domain, completed using reference TRBV15 and TRBJ2-2, is DAMVIQNPRYQVTQFGKPVTLSCSQTLNHNVMYWYQQKSSQAPKLLFHYYDKDFNNEADTPDNFQSRRPNTSFCFLDIRSPGLGDTAMYLCATSRDRFNTGELFFGEGSRLTVL.